This TCR beta chain came from a study of CD8 T cells in Susac syndrome. On the study more broadly: When their blood was taken, patients with Susac syndrome were therapy-naive, taking corticosteroids, or taking intravenous immunoglobulin alone. The study, taken as a whole, reports: Across the total CD8+ repertoires, sixteen Susac-specific public clones were found. The CD8+ TEMRA repertoires yielded five such clones.

The CDR3 is 12 amino acids. From germline, CDR1 is PRHDT and CDR2 FYEKMQ (reference sequence). Trimming shortened V by 2 bases and J by 9 bases, and 8 bases separated the two germline ends. An input of about 0.5 to 1 ug of RNA was subjected to reverse transcription using random hexamers. MiXCR, applied by TCRdb to the immunoSEQ multiplex PCR reads, yields one record per CDR3 protein. The table shows about 81,000 distinct CDR3 sequences, with around 94% occurring only once. With respect to this clonotype: No antigen is known for it.

The source is a human donor with Susac syndrome. Sequencing was performed on CD8+ T cells from PBMCs. The rearrangement uses TRBV13 and TRBJ2-1, with a possible D match to TRBD1 (7 bases). CDR3 nucleotides: TGTGCCAGCAGCTTACAGGGGGGTGAGCAGTTCTTC. It specifies CASSLQGGEQFF.